This T cell receptor beta chain was found in a study of tumor-infiltrating lymphocytes in primary liver carcinoma. A primer in the constant region served to generate TCR beta cDNA from roughly 520 ng of total RNA. Each TCR beta library was derived from three nested multiplex PCR rounds that employed slightly modified ARM-PCR. Primers for the first two PCR rounds were TRBV1-TRBV30 forward primers and a C-beta reverse primer (about 11 cycles per round). Each CDR3 protein gets one entry after TCRdb re-called the multiplex PCR reads with MiXCR. Of 50,000 or so distinct CDR3 sequences in the sample, about 80% are singletons; the top ten hold approximately 25%. Germline V gene data show CDR1 as SEHNR and CDR2 as FQNEAQ (reference sequence). This CDR3 region has 14 residues. Joint extraction of RNA and DNA used 20-30 mg of bulk tissue that was unsorted. As to this clonotype: At one boundary the junction diverges from the germline segment, which might be a read error.

The sequence was collected from a man in his forties or fifties with primary liver carcinoma and hepatitis B virus infection. The sequenced sample was liver tumor tissue from sampling region 5. As to subset: tumor region T5, tumor centre. This chain links TRBV7-9 with TRBJ1-2; D remains unclear. CDR3 coding DNA: TGTGCTAGCAACGCGCAAGGAACTAACTATGGCTACGCCTTC. Residues: CASNAQGTNYGYAF. Filled out from reference TRBV7-9 and TRBJ1-2, the complete variable domain reads DTGVSQNPRHKITKRGQNVTFRCDPISEHNRLYWYRQTLGQGPEFLTYFQNEAQLEKSRLLSDRFSAERPKGSFSTLEIQRTEQGDSAMYLCASNAQGTNYGYAFGSGTRLTVV.